The clone carrying this T cell receptor (beta chain) showed up many times. Antigen specificity is unknown. This record belongs to a study of post-analysis software for immune sequencing data. TCR beta cDNA libraries included unique molecular identifiers. One entry per CDR3 protein, called by TCRdb with MiXCR from the PCR reads. The top ten clones hold around 3.7% of a sample with roughly 200,000 distinct CDR3 sequences, approximately 30% of them seen once. The ends were cut back, 0 bases at V and 2 bases at J, with 16 bases in the middle. CDR1 and CDR2 from the germline V gene are DFQATT and SNEGSKA (reference sequence). This CDR3 has 16 residues. General observations from the study: Multiple sclerosis patients had significantly lower normalized Chao1 diversity than controls. TRBV5-6, TRBV5-1 and TRBV20-1 were among a handful of TRBV segments more frequent in patients than controls. Those samples that were prepared in the same batch co-clustered strongly by F measure.

The receptor was derived from a girl aged 2-17 years with multiple sclerosis. The chain couples TRBV20-1 to TRBJ1-2; D possibly corresponds to TRBD1 (6 bases). Sequencing used blood. CDR3 in amino acids: CSARDLFQGPNYGYTF. The CDR3 nucleotides read TGCAGTGCTAGAGATTTGTTCCAGGGGCCCAACTATGGCTACACCTTC.